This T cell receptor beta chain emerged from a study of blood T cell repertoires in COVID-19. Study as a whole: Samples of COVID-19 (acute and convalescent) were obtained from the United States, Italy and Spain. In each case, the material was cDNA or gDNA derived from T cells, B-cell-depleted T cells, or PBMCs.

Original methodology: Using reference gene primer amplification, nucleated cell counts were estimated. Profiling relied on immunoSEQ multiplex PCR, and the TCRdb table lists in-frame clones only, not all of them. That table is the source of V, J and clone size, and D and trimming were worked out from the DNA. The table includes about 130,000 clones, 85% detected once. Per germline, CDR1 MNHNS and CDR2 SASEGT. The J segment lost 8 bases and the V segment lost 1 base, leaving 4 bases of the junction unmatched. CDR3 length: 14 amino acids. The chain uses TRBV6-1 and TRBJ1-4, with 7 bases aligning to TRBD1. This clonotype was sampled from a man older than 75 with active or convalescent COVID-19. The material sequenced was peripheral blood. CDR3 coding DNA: TGTGCCAGCAGTGAAGACAGGGGTGGGGAAAAACTGTTTTTT. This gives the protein CASSEDRGGEKLFF.